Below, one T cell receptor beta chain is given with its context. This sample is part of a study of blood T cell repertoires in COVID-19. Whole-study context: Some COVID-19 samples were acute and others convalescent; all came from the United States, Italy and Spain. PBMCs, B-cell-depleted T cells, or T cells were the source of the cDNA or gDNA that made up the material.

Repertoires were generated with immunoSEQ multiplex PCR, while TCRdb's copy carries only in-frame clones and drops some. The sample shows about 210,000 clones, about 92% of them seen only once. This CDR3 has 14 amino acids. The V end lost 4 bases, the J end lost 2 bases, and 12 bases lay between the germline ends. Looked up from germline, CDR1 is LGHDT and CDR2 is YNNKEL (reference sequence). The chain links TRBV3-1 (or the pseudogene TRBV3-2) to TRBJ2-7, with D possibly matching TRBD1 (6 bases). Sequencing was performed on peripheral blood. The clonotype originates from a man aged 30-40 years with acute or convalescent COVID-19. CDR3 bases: TGTGCCAGCAGCCCGGGACAAGGACCCTACGAGCAGTACTTC. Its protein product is CASSPGQGPYEQYF.